The subject of this entry is one TCR beta chain. The antigen this receptor binds is unknown. No qualities accompany the bases; no much larger clone lies one base away. The immunoSEQ Assay, a bias-controlled multiplex PCR, was used to amplify TCRbeta CDR3 regions from genomic DNA. The original methods were these. The number of nucleated cells in each sample was estimated by amplification of reference gene primers within the assay. To quantify the absolute abundance of each unique TCRbeta CDR3 rearrangement, sequence reads were collapsed and filtered. For each sample, productive Simpson clonality was calculated by taking the square root of Simpson's diversity index across productive rearrangements. TCRdb re-hosts the immuneACCESS table, in-frame sequences only. Its copies lack some clones; in the studies checked, an unresolved V gene accounts for under half of them, and the cause for the rest is not known. Clone size and the V and J calls come from that table; the DNA yielded D and trimming. The sample table contains approximately 390,000 clones; only one count was recorded for around 90% of them. The ten largest account for around 2% of the sample.

Participants in the prospective study were enrolled through a virtual design, were aged roughly 18 to 100 years, and lived in 24 United States geographic areas. In the prospective study, participants were assigned to cohorts based on the clinical history participants reported in a screening survey and a study questionnaire. In the prospective study, whole blood, serum and a nasopharyngeal or oropharyngeal swab were collected from each participant by mobile phlebotomists. Prospective study participants could optionally give additional blood draws and questionnaires over a roughly two-month period. Prospective study blood samples were shipped either frozen or at room temperature before DNA extraction. This sample is drawn from a study of blood T cell repertoires in COVID-19 (dated by TCRdb to the early 2020s). Broadly, across the study: Samples covering the acute and convalescent phases of COVID-19 were provided by collaborators in the United States, Italy and Spain. The prospective study material was composed of cDNA or gDNA derived from T cells, B-cell-depleted T cells, or PBMCs. Subjects who had been exposed to COVID-19, were actively infected with it, or had recovered from it provided the deeply sampled blood TCRbeta repertoires that made up the dataset. The repertoires were made available in a free public database intended to serve as a resource for research on the immune response to SARS-CoV-2. The samples were drawn from the first 160 participants of the ongoing ImmuneRACE study and from 950 to 1,500 subjects provided by 6 global collaborators. Nearly every sample came with metadata listing a de-identified subject ID, COVID-19 status, age in years and sex. Where HLA class I and class II types were available, the types were taken from metadata supplied by the sample provider, not from assay-based typing. Overall study results and their limits: How much clinical and demographic metadata was included differed by source and by participant, and the metadata was provided uncurated.

The CDR3 contains 15 residues, cysteine and phenylalanine counted. The DNA shown is the 45-base CDR3, in frame from base 1. The germline V gene (reference sequence) provides CDR1 GTSNPN and CDR2 SVGIG. Germline trimming: 0 bases from V, 11 bases from J; junction bases outside gene matches: 11. The clonotype was recovered from a woman between 40 and 50 years old with acute COVID-19. Sequences were obtained from PBMCs or T cells enriched from blood (not recorded which). The chain uses TRBV30 and TRBJ1-4, with 8 bases matching TRBD1. The CDR3 has the sequence CAWSVPDREVGKLFF. The nucleotide sequence reads TGTGCCTGGAGTGTACCGGACAGGGAGGTTGGGAAACTGTTTTTT.